These T cell receptor beta chains were read from a single sample in a study of blood T cell repertoires in COVID-19. The protocol was immunoSEQ multiplex PCR, while the TCRdb copy is restricted to in-frame clones and leaves out a portion. Of 88,000 or so clones in the sample, over 75% were seen once. The sample comprised peripheral blood. The source of these receptors is a man aged 60 to 69 with acute or convalescent COVID-19. Each CDR3 is given with its conserved first and last residue. The D gene is left open where the match is weak. Size is stated for part of the rows, as once, few or many counts, or as a class when the clone is expanded.

V gene: TRBV5-1; clone size: once; D gene: .; J gene: TRBJ1-3; CDR3 DNA: TGCGCCAGTCGACAGGTCGCTGGAAACACCATATATTTT; CDR3 protein: CASRQVAGNTIYF
V gene: TRBV18; clone size: once; D gene: TRBD1; J gene: TRBJ1-5; CDR3 DNA: TGTGCCAGCTCACCGACGGATTCGGCAGGGGGTCAGCCCCAGCATTTT; CDR3 protein: CASSPTDSAGGQPQHF
V gene: TRBV5-1; clone size: .; D gene: TRBD2; J gene: TRBJ2-3; CDR3 DNA: TGCGCCAGCAGCCCCGGGACTAGCGGGGTCAGCACAGATACGCAGTATTTT; CDR3 protein: CASSPGTSGVSTDTQYF
V gene: TRBV12-3/TRBV12-4; clone size: .; D gene: .; J gene: TRBJ2-3; CDR3 DNA: TGTGCAGTCCGAGTCGCGGGGCCAGATACGCAGTATTTT; CDR3 protein: CAVRVAGPDTQYF
V gene: TRBV15; clone size: .; D gene: .; J gene: TRBJ2-7; CDR3 DNA: TGTGCCACCAGCAGAGCTAGTACAGGCGACGAGCAGTACTTC; CDR3 protein: CATSRASTGDEQYF
V gene: TRBV27; clone size: .; D gene: .; J gene: TRBJ1-2; CDR3 DNA: TGTGCCAGCCGGGGGGCTACAGGTGGCTACACCTTC; CDR3 protein: CASRGATGGYTF
V gene: TRBV5-1; clone size: .; D gene: TRBD1; J gene: TRBJ2-1; CDR3 DNA: TGCGCCAGCAGCTTGGGAGGGACAGGGGGACGGAATGAGCAGTTCTTC; CDR3 protein: CASSLGGTGGRNEQFF
V gene: TRBV9; clone size: .; D gene: .; J gene: TRBJ2-3; CDR3 DNA: TGTGCCAGCAGCGTCATTAGCGGAACAGATACGCAGTATTTT; CDR3 protein: CASSVISGTDTQYF
V gene: TRBV7-2; clone size: .; D gene: .; J gene: TRBJ1-5; CDR3 DNA: TGTGCCAGCAGCTTAGGTGCGGGTAGCAATCAGCCCCAGCATTTT; CDR3 protein: CASSLGAGSNQPQHF
V gene: TRBV30; clone size: once; D gene: .; J gene: TRBJ1-2; CDR3 DNA: TGTGCCTCCCCTGGGGCCTCAAAGGGCTACACCTTC; CDR3 protein: CASPGASKGYTF
V gene: TRBV15; clone size: .; D gene: .; J gene: TRBJ2-7; CDR3 DNA: TGTGCCACCAGCAGGGACTTGACAGGAGCCTACGAGCAGTACTTC; CDR3 protein: CATSRDLTGAYEQYF
V gene: TRBV10-3; clone size: once; D gene: .; J gene: TRBJ2-3; CDR3 DNA: TGTGCCATCGGGTCCAGGACTACTAGCACAGATACGCAGTATTTT; CDR3 protein: CAIGSRTTSTDTQYF
V gene: TRBV10-3; clone size: .; D gene: TRBD2; J gene: TRBJ2-2; CDR3 DNA: TGTGCCACCACAACTAGCGGGGACACCGGGGAGCTGTTTTTT; CDR3 protein: CATTTSGDTGELFF
V gene: TRBV12-3/TRBV12-4; clone size: .; D gene: .; J gene: TRBJ2-7; CDR3 DNA: TGTGCCAGCAGTTTAGAGACAGCCTACGAGCAGTACTTC; CDR3 protein: CASSLETAYEQYF
V gene: TRBV4-3; clone size: .; D gene: TRBD2; J gene: TRBJ2-3; CDR3 DNA: TGCGCCAGCAGCCCTCTAGCGGGGGGGCCGGGAGATACGCAGTATTTT; CDR3 protein: CASSPLAGGPGDTQYF